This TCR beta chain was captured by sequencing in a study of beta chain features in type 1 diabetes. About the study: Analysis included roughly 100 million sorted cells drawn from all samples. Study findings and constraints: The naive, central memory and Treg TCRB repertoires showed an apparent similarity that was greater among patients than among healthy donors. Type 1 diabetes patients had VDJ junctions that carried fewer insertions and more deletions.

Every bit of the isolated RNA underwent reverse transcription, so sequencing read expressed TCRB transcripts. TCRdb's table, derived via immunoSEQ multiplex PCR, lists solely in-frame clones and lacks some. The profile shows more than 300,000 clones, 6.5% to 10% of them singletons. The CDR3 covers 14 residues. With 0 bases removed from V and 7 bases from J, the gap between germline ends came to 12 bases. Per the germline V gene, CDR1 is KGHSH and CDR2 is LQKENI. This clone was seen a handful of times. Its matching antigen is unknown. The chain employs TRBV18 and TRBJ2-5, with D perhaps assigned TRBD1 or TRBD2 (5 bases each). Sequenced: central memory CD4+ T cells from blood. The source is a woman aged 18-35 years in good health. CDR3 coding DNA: TGTGCCAGCTCACCACCGGGAAGGGACGGGACCCAGTACTTC. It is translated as CASSPPGRDGTQYF.